Sequencing of this TCR beta chain was carried out in a study of regulatory T cells in long-lasting Graves disease (dated by TCRdb to the early 2020s). Regarding the study in general: In the newly diagnosed Graves' disease group, patients had been taking antithyroid drugs for less than 3 months. A total of roughly 35 samples underwent TCR sequencing: around 13 from persistent and approximately 20 from newly diagnosed Graves' disease patients. Peripheral blood TCR sequencing and RNA sequencing compared persistent Graves' disease patients with newly diagnosed Graves' disease patients. The study was registered as a clinical trial and conducted in China. Results the study describes overall, beyond this receptor: Compared with newly diagnosed patients, persistent Graves' disease patients had lower TCR Shannon entropy and fewer highly expanded clones, which suggests clonal expansion. Persistent patients shared more public clonotypes among themselves (roughly 2,700) than newly diagnosed patients did (over 900). Only the TCR beta chain was sequenced and analyzed. Preferential use of TRBV28, TRBJ1-2 and TRBJ2-5 was observed in persistent disease, whereas TRBV20-1 and TRBJ2-1 were favored in newly diagnosed disease. Because the primary lesion, thyroid tissue, could not be accessed, the study looked at peripheral blood alone. As a limitation, the authors acknowledged that the small sample size may reduce accuracy.

Turning to this clonotype: Its antigen remains undetermined. Nothing much larger sits one base from this clone, and base qualities are not available.

The time point label, as the study defines it: newly diagnosed GD, antithyroid drugs for less than 3 months. RNA was extracted from PBMCs in TRIzol for both TCR sequencing and RNA sequencing. The diagnosis of Graves' disease was made according to American Thyroid Association guidelines. Patients for the study were recruited at an endocrinology department in Xi'an, China. Each patient gave approximately 9.7 milliliters of peripheral blood, collected in an EDTA anticoagulant tube. Ficoll Paque Plus density gradient separation was used to isolate PBMCs, and no additional T cell sorting was done. RNA quality was checked with an Agilent 2100 Bioanalyzer and agarose gel, and concentration with a NanoDrop 2000. The method was multiplex PCR. The reads were generated on an Illumina HiSeq 4000. TCR beta libraries were built with iRepertoire HTBI primers and Arm-PCR amplification of CDR3 regions. Gel purification was performed on PCR products prior to sequencing. As for the original processing: Across samples, 60 to 75 TRBV and 13 to 15 TRBJ segments were identified and used for gene usage analysis of CDR3 amino acid clonotypes. COPE and FqMerger were used to merge the filtered high-quality paired reads into contigs. BLAST was used to align contigs to the IMGT TRBV, TRBD and TRBJ reference genes, and CDR3 was defined following IMGT. Any clonotype with a frequency above 0.1% was counted as a highly expanded clone. Repertoire diversity was measured by Shannon entropy, and V-J evenness by the Gini coefficient. Public clonotypes were defined as clonotypes shared by more than one individual. TCRdb applied fastp at Q25 and MiXCR to the public reads, then kept only in-frame beta chains. Each CDR3 protein gets just one entry, which takes the most common genes and DNA from the rows behind it. These V and J calls are TCRdb output, not the study's own analysis. The sample table shows about 360,000 distinct CDR3 sequences, and 15% to 20% are seen once. Of the sample, 20% is held by the ten largest clones.

The V and J ends are trimmed by 7 bases and 11 bases, leaving 23 bases between them. CDR1 and CDR2 are drawn from the germline V gene (reference sequence): LNHDA, SQIVND. The CDR3, cysteine through phenylalanine, is 14 amino acids long. Only the CDR3 DNA is retained, 42 bases long and in frame from the first base. These same records also appear under a second study, on T cells in Graves' hyperthyroidism and ophthalmopathy. From the second report: A patient counted as having stable Graves' hyperthyroidism if no progression to ophthalmopathy occurred over 18 months of follow-up. The hyperthyroidism patients were between 18 and 65 years old and newly diagnosed, with a disease duration of less than 2 months. Exclusion was applied to patients with uncontrolled infections, other autoimmune diseases, pregnancy or lactation. Clinical symptoms, serum thyroxine and TRAb, thyroid ultrasound, and orbital computed tomography formed the basis for the diagnoses. The TCR CDR3 was subjected to a first round of RT-PCR using the HTBI primer set and the Qiagen OneStep RT-PCR kit. Most expanded thyroid clonotypes (frequency above 0.001) were also detected in blood, suggesting blood repertoires may reflect thyroid immune responses. A 13 V-J signature model separated ophthalmopathy from stable hyperthyroidism, with approximately 87% sensitivity and about 81% specificity in cross-validation and 80%/75% in testing. In validation, the model predicted progression to ophthalmopathy a median of about 5.9 months before onset, with approximately 68% sensitivity and around 76% specificity. To identify distinguishing TCR V-J signatures, a discovery cohort of about 100 patients was used, comprising 40 to 45 with Graves' ophthalmopathy and 55 to 65 with stable Graves' hyperthyroidism. An independent validation cohort of around 19 hyperthyroidism patients and about 16 patients who later progressed to ophthalmopathy tested prospective prediction of ophthalmopathy. For training and testing, the 100 or so patients in the discovery cohort were randomly divided in a 7:3 ratio. In addition, the study compared T-cell repertoires in thyroid tissue and in blood from over 5 Graves' hyperthyroidism patients. After blood sampling, hyperthyroidism patients were treated with methimazole at a starting dose of 30 mg daily, and ophthalmopathy patients were treated with high-dose intravenous methylprednisolone. Libraries were constructed in a second round of multiplex PCR, after which size selection and purification were carried out. Paired-end sequencing of the libraries was performed with 100 bp reads on an Illumina HiSeq2000. SOAPnuke was used to process the raw data, removing reads that contained adapters or uncalled bases, had a mean Phred below 15, or lacked an exact match to the constant primer or identifier. COPE v1.2.5 was used to merge high-quality paired reads, and clonotypes were defined as unique nucleotide sequences. MiTCR v1.1 was used to align the clonotypes against IMGT TRBV, TRBD and TRBJ reference segments. Only V-J combinations with frequency above 0.0001, covering 98% to 99.2% of repertoires, were analysed. The TCS score was defined as F50 (clonal expansion) divided by E x V (chaos), with BLOSUM62-based TCRdist calculated between CDR3 peptides within each V-J. Welch's t-statistics and random forest reduced 500 to 550 V-J features to fewer than 15, which were used in a naive Bayes classifier (R e1071). No statistical method was used to fix the sample size in advance, and group allocation was not hidden from the investigators. TCR Vbeta CDR3 sequencing of 130 to 150 peripheral blood samples (fewer than 45 ophthalmopathy, some 75 hyperthyroidism and about 17 progressor patients) is reported in the paper.

The sequences come from peripheral blood mononuclear cells (PBMCs), collected at new diagnosis, from a patient treated with antithyroid drugs. The TCR was taken from a woman under 30 with Graves disease. Donor details come from another sample of the same person, matched by shared clones. The V and J segments used are TRBV19 and TRBJ1-1; confidence is insufficient to name the D gene. The DNA sequence is TGTGCCAGTACCCCAAGGAGGAGTAGGGCATCGGCTTTCTTT. Translated, this is CASTPRRSRASAFF.